Shown below are 18 T cell receptor beta chains from a single sample sequenced in a study of blood T cell repertoires in COVID-19. Only in-frame clones appear in the TCRdb table, and some are missing; sequencing was by immunoSEQ multiplex PCR. The repertoire includes over 300,000 clones, about 90% of them detected once, and around 7% sits in the top ten. The specimen was peripheral blood. The receptors come from a young man with active or convalescent COVID-19.

The chain is built from TRBV28 and TRBJ2-1; 9 bases match TRBD1. V was clipped by 4 bases and J by 7 bases; unmatched bases: 5. The germline V gene encodes CDR1 MDHEN and CDR2 SYDVKM. This CDR3 comprises 14 residues. DNA for the CDR3: TGTGCCAGCAGTTCCGGACAGGGGAGGAATGAGCAGTTCTTC. Amino acid sequence: CASSSGQGRNEQFF.

The V and J genes are TRBV5-1 and TRBJ2-7; weak D call: TRBD2 (5 bases). This CDR3 contains 14 residues. CDR1 and CDR2 (germline): SGHRS, YFSETQ. V gave up 4 bases and J gave up 3 bases, with 14 bases separating them. The CDR3 spells CASSLSGGYYEQYF. In DNA form, the CDR3 reads TGCGCCAGCAGCCTAAGCGGAGGCTACTACGAGCAGTACTTC.

This clone was counted once. The gene calls are TRBV10-3 and TRBJ1-1; the match to TRBD1 covers 12 bases. CDR1 is ENHRY, CDR2 SYGVKD, per germline. V dropped 6 bases and J dropped 3; count of bases not matched to a gene: 5. There are 15 residues in the CDR3. The CDR3 protein is CAIRRDRGRDTEAFF. As DNA, the CDR3 is TGTGCCATCAGGAGGGACAGGGGGCGCGACACTGAAGCTTTCTTT.

The rearrangement joins TRBV9 to TRBJ1-3, with a tentative D call TRBD1 (5 bases). Germline V gives CDR1 SGDLS, CDR2 YYNGEE. Deletions cut 0 bases from V and 2 bases from J, with 9 bases between. The CDR3 is 15 residues long. CDR3 residues: CASSVGKGTGNTIYF. CDR3 DNA: TGTGCCAGCAGCGTAGGAAAGGGGACTGGAAACACCATATATTTT.

The V and J genes are TRBV5-1 and TRBJ1-1; 8 bases are shared with TRBD1. This CDR3 comprises 18 residues. Germline V gene data show CDR1 as SGHRS and CDR2 as YFSETQ. V lost 0 bases, J lost 1 base, and 11 bases stayed unmatched. The CDR3 loop is CASSLGPGTGIANTEAFF. CDR3 DNA: TGCGCCAGCAGCTTGGGTCCCGGGACAGGCATAGCGAACACTGAAGCTTTCTTT.

This chain connects TRBV18 to TRBJ2-1; 10 bases align to TRBD2. Germline V CDR1 and CDR2: KGHSH, LQKENI. The junction had 2 bases not matched to a gene; V was cut back by 1 base and J by 8 bases. The CDR3 runs 14 residues. The CDR3 DNA sequence: TGTGCCAGCTCACCACGCCTAGCGGGAGATGAGCAGTTCTTC. Translated, it gives CASSPRLAGDEQFF.

The chain has TRBV30 and TRBJ1-2; D not certain. The CDR3 consists of 10 residues. The V gene's germline CDR1 is GTSNPN and CDR2 SVGIG (reference sequence). Trimming removed 1 base from V and 10 bases from J, with 7 bases in between. CDR3 sequence: CAWSGLVYTF. The CDR3 coding sequence is TGTGCCTGGAGTGGATTAGTCTACACCTTC. The full variable domain, completed using reference TRBV30 and TRBJ1-2, is SQTIHQWPATLVQPVGSPLSLECTVEGTSNPNLYWYRQAAGRGLQLLFYSVGIGQISSEVPQNLSASRPQDRQFILSSKKLLLSDSGFYLCAWSGLVYTFGSGTRLTVV.

This sequence joins TRBV7-2 and TRBJ1-2; D not certain. V lost 1 base to trimming and J lost 0 bases, with 9 bases between them. Germline V gene lookup returns CDR1 SGHTA and CDR2 FQGNSA. The CDR3 extends over 15 amino acids. The CDR3 DNA reads TGTGCCAGCAGCTTAGTTACTGCCGCTAACTATGGCTACACCTTC. This encodes CASSLVTAANYGYTF.

In regard to this clone: Compared with germline, one end of the junction differs, possibly owing to a read error. J is TRBJ1-5 and V is TRBV7-8; 7 positions match TRBD1. The CDR3 length is 14 residues. The germline V gene encodes CDR1 SGHVS and CDR2 FQNEAQ. The chain's CDR3 is CASSTGDSSQPQHF. The CDR3 nucleotides read TGTGCCAGCAGCACCGGGGACAGCAGTCAGCCCCAGCATTTT. The full variable domain, with the rest looked up from reference TRBV7-8 and TRBJ1-5, is GAGVSQSPRYKVAKRGQDVALRCDPISGHVSLFWYQQALGQGPEFLTYFQNEAQLDKSGLPSDRFFAERPEGSVSTLKIQRTQQEDSAVYLCASSTGDSSQPQHFGDGTRLSIL.

The chain combines TRBV24-1 with TRBJ2-5; 8 bases map to TRBD1. Germline loops: CDR1 KGHDR, CDR2 SFDVKD. V trimming: 6 bases; J trimming: 5 bases; junction bases outside the gene matches: 4. The CDR3 contains 13 residues. The CDR3 reads CATSFRGHETQYF. The CDR3 nucleotides are TGTGCCACCAGTTTCAGGGGGCACGAGACCCAGTACTTC.

In nucleotides, the CDR3 is TGTGCCAGCAGCTCCACAGGGGGAGGTCAGCCCCAGCATTTT. This gives the protein CASSSTGGGQPQHF. The chain has TRBV11-2 and TRBJ1-5, with 8 bases that match TRBD1. Germline V gene sequence: CDR1 SGHAT, CDR2 FQNNGV. Trimming removed 4 bases from V and 6 bases from J; junction bases left unmatched: 5. This CDR3 contains 14 residues.

The chain recombines TRBV7-2 with TRBJ2-5; TRBD2 matches 9 bases. The trim removed 1 base at V and 5 bases at J, leaving 5 bases unmatched. This CDR3 region has 15 residues. Germline lookup yields CDR1 SGHTA and CDR2 FQGNSA. CDR3 amino acids: CASSLVGSGSETQYF. The CDR3 coding sequence is TGTGCCAGCAGCTTAGTGGGTAGCGGGAGTGAGACCCAGTACTTC.

The CDR3 DNA reads TGCGCCAGCAGCTGGGATACGGGACAGGGGGCACGAACAGCTTTCTTT. Protein: CASSWDTGQGARTAFF. This sequence joins TRBV5-1 and TRBJ1-1; 12 positions agree with TRBD1. V lost 3 bases to trimming and J lost 10 bases; unmatched junction nucleotides: 13. The CDR3 runs to 16 residues. From germline, CDR1 is SGHRS and CDR2 YFSETQ.

The chain combines TRBV28 with TRBJ2-7; 15 positions match TRBD2. The CDR3 contains 18 residues. Losses at the gene ends were 7 bases for V and 1 base for J; bases not matched to a gene: 11. Germline CDR1 is MDHEN and CDR2 is SYDVKM. CDR3 amino acids: CASNGLAGGPGRSYEQYF. The CDR3 DNA sequence: TGTGCCAGCAACGGACTAGCGGGAGGGCCGGGTCGATCCTACGAGCAGTACTTC.

The chain couples TRBV7-2 to TRBJ1-1; TRBD1 matches at 10 bases. V trimming: 5 bases; J trimming: 3 bases; junction bases outside the gene matches: 9. Germline-derived CDR1 and CDR2 are SGHTA and FQGNSA. This CDR3 is built from 16 residues. CDR3 sequence (DNA): TGTGCCAGCAGCCCGGTGGACAGGGGGACGTACACTGAAGCTTTCTTT. It translates to CASSPVDRGTYTEAFF.

The chain joins TRBV7-9 to TRBJ1-3, with a weak D call TRBD1 (6 bases). There are 17 residues in the CDR3. Germline V gene lookup returns CDR1 SEHNR and CDR2 FQNEAQ (reference sequence). V shed 4 bases and J shed 0 bases, with 16 bases lying between them. The CDR3 DNA reads as TGTGCCAGCAGCTATCCGCCGGACAGAAACTCTGGAAACACCATATATTTT. Amino acid sequence: CASSYPPDRNSGNTIYF.

The rearrangement links TRBV11-2 to TRBJ1-3; D is ambiguous. The ends were cut back, 2 bases at V and 0 bases at J, with 14 bases in the middle. The CDR3 consists of 17 residues. Germline V gene lookup returns CDR1 SGHAT and CDR2 FQNNGV. The CDR3 DNA reads TGTGCCAGCAGCTTAACCAATGCCGCCAGCTCTGGAAACACCATATATTTT. It specifies CASSLTNAASSGNTIYF.

The chain is built from TRBV6-1 and TRBJ1-2; no clear D gene. The CDR3 length is 14 residues. The V and J ends lost 1 base and 3 bases respectively, with 9 bases between them. The germline V gene encodes CDR1 MNHNS and CDR2 SASEGT. CDR3 protein: CASSEGRPDYGYTF. The CDR3 nucleotides read TGTGCCAGCAGTGAAGGGAGACCGGACTATGGCTACACCTTC.